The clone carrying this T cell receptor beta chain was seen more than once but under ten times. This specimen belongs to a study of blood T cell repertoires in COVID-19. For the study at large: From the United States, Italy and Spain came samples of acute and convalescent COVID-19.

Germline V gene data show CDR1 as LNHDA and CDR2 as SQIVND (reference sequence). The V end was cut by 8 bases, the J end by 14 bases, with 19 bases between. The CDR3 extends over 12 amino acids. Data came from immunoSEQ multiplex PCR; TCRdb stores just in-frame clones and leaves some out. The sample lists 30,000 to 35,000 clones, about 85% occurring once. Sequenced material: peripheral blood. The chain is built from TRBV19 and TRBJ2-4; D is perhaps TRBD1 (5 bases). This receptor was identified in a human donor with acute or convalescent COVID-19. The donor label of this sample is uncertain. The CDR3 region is CASYGWGTREYF. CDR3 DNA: TGTGCCAGTTATGGCTGGGGCACTCGAGAGTACTTC. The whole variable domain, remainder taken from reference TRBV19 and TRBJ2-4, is DGGITQSPKYLFRKEGQNVTLSCEQNLNHDAMYWYRQDPGQGLRLIYYSQIVNDFQKGDIAEGYSVSREKKESFPLTVTSAQKNPTAFYLCASYGWGTREYFGAGTRLSVL.